This T cell receptor (beta chain) derives from a study of neurological immune-mediated disorders. Study conclusions and caveats: No expanded-clone CDR3 amino acid sequence recurred across subjects, suggesting private TCR-beta repertoires.

Via MiXCR, TCRdb re-called the 5' RACE reads, giving one row per CDR3 protein. The table includes some 77,000 distinct CDR3 sequences, roughly 9% detected once. This CDR3 contains 14 residues. The trim removed 7 bases at V and 9 bases at J, leaving 10 bases unmatched. Germline values: CDR1 MDHEN, CDR2 SYDVKM. This clonotype was detected ten times or more. Its matching antigen is unknown. The chain employs TRBV28 and TRBJ1-5; 9 nucleotides align to TRBD1. The TCR originated in a middle-aged man in good health. Sequencing used PBMCs. CDR3 amino acids: CASNQQGATGPQHF. The CDR3 bases are TGTGCCAGCAATCAACAGGGGGCTACCGGGCCCCAGCATTTT.